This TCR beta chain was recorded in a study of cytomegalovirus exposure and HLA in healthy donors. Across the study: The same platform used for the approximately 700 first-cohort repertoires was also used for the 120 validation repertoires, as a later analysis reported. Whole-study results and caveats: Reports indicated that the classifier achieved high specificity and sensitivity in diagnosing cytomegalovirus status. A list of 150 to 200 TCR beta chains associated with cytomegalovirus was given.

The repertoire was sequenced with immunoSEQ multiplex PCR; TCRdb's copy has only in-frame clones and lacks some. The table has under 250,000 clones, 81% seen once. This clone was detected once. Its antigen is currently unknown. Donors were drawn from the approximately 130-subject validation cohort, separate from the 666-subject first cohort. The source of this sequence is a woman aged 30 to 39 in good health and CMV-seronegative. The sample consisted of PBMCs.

The CDR3 is CASSSPAGSYEQYF. The CDR3 DNA is TGTGCCAGCAGCTCCCCCGCAGGCTCCTACGAGCAGTACTTC. The rearrangement joins TRBV5-4 to TRBJ2-7; D not resolved. V lost 3 bases, J lost 0 bases, and 10 bases lay in between. Germline V lookup: CDR1 SGHNT, CDR2 YYREEE (reference sequence). CDR3 size: 14 residues. The complete variable domain, with remaining parts taken from reference TRBV5-4 and TRBJ2-7, reads ETGVTQSPTHLIKTRGQQVTLRCSSQSGHNTVSWYQQALGQGPQFIFQYYREEENGRGNFPPRFSGLQFPNYSSELNVNALELDDSALYLCASSSPAGSYEQYFGPGTRLTVT.